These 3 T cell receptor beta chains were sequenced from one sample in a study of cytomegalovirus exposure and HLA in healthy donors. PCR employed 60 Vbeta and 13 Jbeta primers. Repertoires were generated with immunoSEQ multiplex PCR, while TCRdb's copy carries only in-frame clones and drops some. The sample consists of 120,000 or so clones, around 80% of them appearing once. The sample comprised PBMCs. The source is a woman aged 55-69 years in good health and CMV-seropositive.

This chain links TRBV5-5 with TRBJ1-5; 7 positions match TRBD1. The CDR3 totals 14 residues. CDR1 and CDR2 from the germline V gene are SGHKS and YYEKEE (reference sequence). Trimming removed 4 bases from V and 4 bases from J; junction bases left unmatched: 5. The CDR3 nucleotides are TGTGCCAGCAGCATGGGACAGTTAAATCAGCCCCAGCATTTT. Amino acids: CASSMGQLNQPQHF.

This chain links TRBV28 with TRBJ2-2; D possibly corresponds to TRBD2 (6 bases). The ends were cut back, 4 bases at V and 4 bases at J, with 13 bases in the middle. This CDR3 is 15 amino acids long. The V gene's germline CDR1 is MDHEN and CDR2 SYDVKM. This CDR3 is CASSSPGDRTGELFF. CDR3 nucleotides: TGTGCCAGCAGTTCACCGGGGGATCGCACCGGGGAGCTGTTTTTT.

CDR3: CASSPRGARDLEAFF. The CDR3 region has the DNA TGTGCCAGCAGCCCTCGGGGGGCCCGGGACCTCGAAGCTTTCTTT. The chain couples TRBV11-2 to TRBJ1-1; possible D gene TRBD1, 6 bases. The CDR3 totals 15 residues. V dropped 5 bases and J dropped 8 bases, with 21 bases sitting between them. CDR1 is SGHAT and CDR2 is FQNNGV in the germline V gene.